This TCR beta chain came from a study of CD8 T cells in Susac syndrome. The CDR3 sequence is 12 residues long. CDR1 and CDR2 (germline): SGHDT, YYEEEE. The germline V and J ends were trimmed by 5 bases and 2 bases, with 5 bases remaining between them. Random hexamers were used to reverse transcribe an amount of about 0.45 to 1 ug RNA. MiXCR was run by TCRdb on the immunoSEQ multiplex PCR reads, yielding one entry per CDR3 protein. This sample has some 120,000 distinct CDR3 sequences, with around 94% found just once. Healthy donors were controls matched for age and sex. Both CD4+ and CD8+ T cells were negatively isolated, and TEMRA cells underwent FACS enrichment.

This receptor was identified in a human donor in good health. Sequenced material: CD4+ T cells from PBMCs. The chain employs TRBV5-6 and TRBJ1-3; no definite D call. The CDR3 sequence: CASSLPGNTIYF. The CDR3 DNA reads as TGTGCCAGCAGTTTACCTGGAAACACCATATATTTT. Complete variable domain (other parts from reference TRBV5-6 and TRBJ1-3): DAGVTQSPTHLIKTRGQQVTLRCSPKSGHDTVSWYQQALGQGPQFIFQYYEEEERQRGNFPDRFSGHQFPNYSSELNVNALLLGDSALYLCASSLPGNTIYFGEGSWLTVV.